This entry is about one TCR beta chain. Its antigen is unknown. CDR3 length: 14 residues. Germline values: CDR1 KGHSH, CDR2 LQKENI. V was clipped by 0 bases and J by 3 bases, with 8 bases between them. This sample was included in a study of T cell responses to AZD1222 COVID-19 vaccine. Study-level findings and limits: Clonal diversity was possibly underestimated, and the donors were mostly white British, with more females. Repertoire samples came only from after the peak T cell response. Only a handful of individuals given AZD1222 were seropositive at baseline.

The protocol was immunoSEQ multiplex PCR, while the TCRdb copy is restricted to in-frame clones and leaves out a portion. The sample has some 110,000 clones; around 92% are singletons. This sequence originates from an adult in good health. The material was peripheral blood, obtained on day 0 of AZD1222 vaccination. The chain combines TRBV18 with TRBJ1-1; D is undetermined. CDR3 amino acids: CASSPPEDDTEAFF. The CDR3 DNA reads TGTGCCAGCTCACCACCGGAGGATGACACTGAAGCTTTCTTT.